This T cell receptor (beta chain) was observed in a study of cytomegalovirus exposure and HLA in healthy donors. Vbeta (60) and Jbeta (13) primers were used in the PCR. The protocol was immunoSEQ multiplex PCR, while the TCRdb copy is restricted to in-frame clones and leaves out a portion. The table lists some 150,000 clones, 65% to 85% of them singletons. The germline V gene has CDR1 SGHAT and CDR2 FQNNGV. This CDR3 is 15 amino acids long. V gave up 0 bases and J gave up 3 bases, with 11 bases separating them. The genes are TRBV11-2 and TRBJ2-5; D perhaps matches TRBD1 (7 bases). This TCR was sampled from a woman aged 30 to 39 in good health and CMV-seropositive. The material sequenced was PBMCs. In nucleotides, the CDR3 is TGTGCCAGCAGCTTAGAGTCCAGGGGGGAAGAGACCCAGTACTTC. Translated, it gives CASSLESRGEETQYF. Full variable domain (missing parts from reference TRBV11-2 and TRBJ2-5): EAGVAQSPRYKIIEKRQSVAFWCNPISGHATLYWYQQILGQGPKLLIQFQNNGVVDDSQLPKDRFSAERLKGVDSTLKIQPAKLEDSAVYLCASSLESRGEETQYFGPGTRLLVL.